This TCR beta chain came from a study of blood T cells in healthy people across ages. Across the study: About one barcoded beta molecule was captured per two T cells (by template switching). Points from the study as a whole: While age rose, TCR beta diversity per million T cells dropped in a roughly linear way.

Through a sample-barcoded 5' primer and a J-beta primer mix, a second PCR was run for roughly 6 to 11 cycles. Every molecule of cDNA carried a tag from a template-switch adaptor with 12 random nucleotides. Each sample yielded at least 2.5 million CDR3-containing paired-end reads. TCRdb independently ran MiXCR on the 5' RACE reads; one entry per CDR3 protein. The repertoire holds approximately 730,000 distinct CDR3 sequences, approximately 43% seen once, with 20% in the top ten. With respect to this clonotype: Its target is unknown.

The CDR3 length is 16 residues. With V trimmed by 8 bases and J by 6 bases, 14 bases remained unmatched. Germline V gene sequence: CDR1 MNHNS, CDR2 SASEGT. The material sequenced was blood. The rearrangement joins TRBV6-1 to TRBJ1-5; 9 bases map to TRBD1. The sequence came from a woman aged 55-69 years in good health. Here the CDR3 DNA reads TGTGCCAGCCCCGAGCCAGGACAGGGGTCCGCTCAGCCCCAGCATTTT. Protein sequence: CASPEPGQGSAQPQHF.